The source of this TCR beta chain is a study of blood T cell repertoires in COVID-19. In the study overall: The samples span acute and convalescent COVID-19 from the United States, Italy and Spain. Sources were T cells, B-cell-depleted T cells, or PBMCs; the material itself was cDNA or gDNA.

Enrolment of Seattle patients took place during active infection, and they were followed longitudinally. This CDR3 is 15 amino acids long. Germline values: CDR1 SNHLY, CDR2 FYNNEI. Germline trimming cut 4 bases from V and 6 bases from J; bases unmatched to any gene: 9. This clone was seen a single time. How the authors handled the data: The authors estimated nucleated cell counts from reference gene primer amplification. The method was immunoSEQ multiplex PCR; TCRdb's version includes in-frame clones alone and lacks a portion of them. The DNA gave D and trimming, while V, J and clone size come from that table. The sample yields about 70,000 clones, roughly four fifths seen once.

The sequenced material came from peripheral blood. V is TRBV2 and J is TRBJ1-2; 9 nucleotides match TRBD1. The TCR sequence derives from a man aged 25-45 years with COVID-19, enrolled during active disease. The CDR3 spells CASSGHTGGQDGYTF. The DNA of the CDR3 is TGTGCCAGCAGTGGCCATACAGGGGGCCAGGATGGCTACACCTTC.